This T cell receptor beta chain derives from a study of Ad26.COV2.S vaccination and SARS-CoV-2 variants listed by TCRdb under 2021. In the study overall: TCRbeta repertoire sequencing served as the tool for gauging how specific and how broad the SARS-CoV-2-reactive T cell receptors were following Ad26.COV2.S vaccination. A total of 32 samples were included in the TCR-sequenced set, comprising some 20 Ad26.COV2.S vaccine recipients, 5 placebo recipients and 8 SARS-CoV-2 convalescent individuals. Findings and caveats that apply to the study as a whole: Compared with placebo recipients, Ad26.COV2.S recipients showed higher spike-specific TCR breadth (P = 0.0014). Vaccine and placebo recipients had similar non-spike TCR breadth, a finding consistent with the vaccine containing only spike. The authors noted that total T cell responses may have been underestimated by the TCR breadth and depth analyses. Substantial breadth of spike-specific CD8+ and CD4+ T cell responses was reported after vaccination.

The immunoSEQ Assay was used to sequence TCRbeta CDR3 regions. After extraction, genomic DNA underwent amplification by bias-controlled multiplex PCR, followed by high-throughput sequencing. The published analysis was carried out like this. To quantify the absolute abundance of every unique TCRbeta CDR3 region, sequences were collapsed and filtered. T cell fraction was estimated by normalization of TCRbeta template counts to usable DNA, with usable DNA being measured through amplification of reference genes present in all nucleated cells. Repertoire TCRs were annotated as SARS-CoV-2-specific by exact matching of V gene, CDR3 amino acid sequence and J gene to a known reactive TCR set. The reference SARS-CoV-2 TCR set was obtained from MIRA and was filtered for enrichment in COVID-19-positive ImmuneCODE repertoires, whereby public or cross-reactive TCRs were removed. Using the MIRA antigens, annotated TCRs were further analysed by specific ORF or by position within an ORF. Depth was the summed frequency of annotated unique rearrangements, while breadth was defined as annotated unique rearrangements over total unique productive rearrangements. Two-sided Wilcoxon rank-sum tests were applied when comparing TCR breadth between groups. TCRdb stores this immuneACCESS table with in-frame sequences only. Part of the clones is absent; in the studies checked, under half of the shortfall reflects unresolved V genes, and no reason is known for the rest. The DNA gave D and trimming, while V, J and clone size come from that table. This sample is represented by about 97,000 clones; roughly 75% of them were singletons. The leading ten clones occupy 17% of the sample.

This clone has only a few counts. It has no known antigen specificity. Qualities for individual bases were not recorded, and no much larger clone is one base off. V is clipped by 2 bases and J by 5 bases, and the sequence between their germline boundaries is 9 bases long. Its CDR3 holds 13 amino acids, cysteine through phenylalanine. Just the 39-base CDR3 DNA is kept, in frame starting at base 1. Based on the germline V gene, the CDR1 and CDR2 sequences are KGHSH and LQKENI. Per the publication, the time point label means: individuals recovered from natural SARS-CoV-2 infection. This TCR came from a human donor who had recovered from COVID-19. Recombination connected TRBV18 to TRBJ2-5; the D segment may tentatively be TRBD1 or TRBD2, each giving 5 matched bases. Sequenced here: peripheral blood, sampled after recovery from COVID-19. In nucleotides, the sequence is TGTGCCAGCTCACCAGGGGGAGAGGAGACCCAGTACTTC. Translated, it reads CASSPGGEETQYF. This CDR3, with the reference TRBV18 and TRBJ2-5 proteins standing in past its ends, gives the full variable domain NAGVMQNPRHLVRRRGQEARLRCSPMKGHSHVYWYRQLPEEGLKFMVYLQKENIIDESGMPKERFSAEFPKEGPSILRIQQVVRGDSAAYFCASSPGGEETQYFGPGTRLLVL.